The 29 T cell receptor beta chains given below trace back to one sample, sequenced in a study of blood T cell repertoires in COVID-19. Sequenced by immunoSEQ multiplex PCR; TCRdb stores in-frame clones only, minus some. The sample has about 390,000 clones, approximately 90% seen once. The sample taken for sequencing was PBMCs or T cells enriched from blood (not recorded which). These receptor sequences come from a woman between 50 and 59 years old who had recovered from COVID-19.

This sequence joins TRBV7-2 and TRBJ2-3; 9 bases map to TRBD2. J lost 3 bases, V lost 1 base, and 5 bases had no gene match. The germline V gene encodes CDR1 SGHTA and CDR2 FQGNSA. This CDR3 has 16 amino acids. DNA for the CDR3: TGTGCCAGCAGCTTAGTTCCTGCGGGGGGGACAGATACGCAGTATTTT. This codes for CASSLVPAGGTDTQYF. Full variable domain (missing parts from reference TRBV7-2 and TRBJ2-3): GAGVSQSPSNKVTEKGKDVELRCDPISGHTALYWYRQSLGQGLEFLIYFQGNSAPDKSGLPSDRFSAERTGGSVSTLTIQRTQQEDSAVYLCASSLVPAGGTDTQYFGPGTRLTVL.

The chain is built from TRBV6-4 and TRBJ1-1, with D hard to call. CDR3 size: 13 residues. Trimming took 6 bases from V and 2 from J, leaving 10 bases between them. CDR1 is MRHNA, CDR2 SNTAGT, per germline. The CDR3 DNA follows: TGTGCCAGCAGAAACCGGGAAAACACTGAAGCTTTCTTT. The encoded protein is CASRNRENTEAFF.

J is TRBJ1-4 and V is TRBV19; 10 bases are shared with TRBD1. The ends lost 7 bases at V and 3 bases at J; junction bases unmatched: 8. The CDR3 contains 16 residues. Germline V gene data show CDR1 as LNHDA and CDR2 as SQIVND (reference sequence). Here the CDR3 DNA reads TGTGCCAGTATCCGGACAGGGGGGCGTGCTAATGAAAAACTGTTTTTT. Translating it yields CASIRTGGRANEKLFF.

The genes are TRBV29-1 and TRBJ1-2; D is perhaps TRBD1 (5 bases). Trimming left V 0 bases short and J 7 bases short, with 9 bases between. The CDR3 is 12 amino acids. Germline V gene data show CDR1 as SQVTM and CDR2 as ANQGSEA. Written as DNA, the CDR3 is TGCAGCGTTGAAGATCTCGGGGGTGGCTACACCTTC. Translated, it gives CSVEDLGGGYTF.

The chain combines TRBV18 with TRBJ1-2; D not certain. CDR3 length: 13 amino acids. V lost 6 bases and J lost 4, with 12 bases in between. Germline CDR1 is KGHSH and CDR2 is LQKENI. The DNA for the CDR3 is TGTGCCAGCTCCTTGGATAGCTCCTATGGCTACACCTTC. Encoded protein: CASSLDSSYGYTF.

This chain joins TRBV12-3 or TRBV12-4 and TRBJ1-5; D not certain. The CDR3 totals 11 residues. The V and J ends lost 5 bases and 9 bases respectively, with 8 bases between them. The CDR3: CASSKTGPQHF. CDR3 coding DNA: TGTGCCAGCAGTAAAACCGGGCCCCAGCATTTT.

This chain connects TRBV7-3 to TRBJ2-7, with a possible D match to TRBD2 (6 bases). Germline V gene sequence: CDR1 SGHTA, CDR2 FQGTGA. The CDR3 runs 15 residues. Trimming took off 5 bases at V and 0 bases at J, with 14 bases between the two ends. This CDR3 reads CASSGGSENSYEQYF. In DNA, the CDR3 is TGTGCCAGCAGCGGAGGGTCGGAGAACTCCTACGAGCAGTACTTC.

The rearrangement joins TRBV7-2 to TRBJ2-3; 9 nucleotides agree with TRBD2. Trimming at V came to 6 bases and at J to 6 bases, leaving 7 bases not matched to a gene. Germline V CDR1 and CDR2: SGHTA, FQGNSA. CDR3 length equals 14 residues. CDR3 residues: CASRQRGAPDTQYF. CDR3 DNA sequence: TGTGCCAGCAGGCAGCGGGGGGCGCCGGATACGCAGTATTTT.

This chain joins TRBV7-6 and TRBJ2-3; D might be TRBD2 (6 bases). The germline CDR1 and CDR2 sequences are SGHVS and FNYEAQ. V dropped 3 bases and J dropped 2 bases, with 15 bases sitting between them. The CDR3 is 16 residues long. CDR3 in DNA: TGTGCCAGCAGCTTGGGTGGACTAAGAGCCACAGATACGCAGTATTTT. Translation: CASSLGGLRATDTQYF.

On this clone: In the same sample, other DNA sequences code for this CDR3. The chain has TRBV7-2 and TRBJ2-3, with TRBD1 identical over 7 bases. Germline CDR1 SGHTA, CDR2 FQGNSA. The CDR3 totals 14 residues. V shed 6 bases, J shed 0 bases, and the junction held 3 bases outside the gene matches. The CDR3, as DNA: TGTGCCAGCAGTCCGGACAGGAGCACAGATACGCAGTATTTT. It codes for CASSPDRSTDTQYF.

The chain is built from TRBV14 and TRBJ2-3; TRBD2 matches at 8 bases. CDR3 length: 13 residues. Germline CDR1 is SGHDN and CDR2 is FVKESK. V trimming: 4 bases; J trimming: 6 bases; junction bases outside the gene matches: 3. The CDR3 DNA is TGTGCCAGCAGCCTAGCGGGGAGCGATACGCAGTATTTT. As protein: CASSLAGSDTQYF. The variable domain in full, with the rest retrieved from reference TRBV14 and TRBJ2-3, is EAGVTQFPSHSVIEKGQTVTLRCDPISGHDNLYWYRRVMGKEIKFLLHFVKESKQDESGMPNNRFLAERTGGTYSTLKVQPAELEDSGVYFCASSLAGSDTQYFGPGTRLTVL.

This rearrangement joins TRBV4-1 to TRBJ2-2, with 8 bases matching TRBD1. Germline V CDR1 and CDR2: MGHRA, YSYEKL. With V trimmed by 2 bases and J by 7 bases, 9 bases remained unmatched. This CDR3 has 16 residues. CDR3 sequence (DNA): TGCGCCAGCAGCCAATATATCGACAGGGGTGGCGGGGAGCTGTTTTTT. Its translation: CASSQYIDRGGGELFF.

As to this clone: Other nucleotide sequences in the sample specify the same CDR3. The chain combines TRBV5-1 with TRBJ2-5; 8 nucleotides align to TRBD2. The ends lost 4 bases at V and 4 bases at J; junction bases unmatched: 3. Germline assignment: CDR1 SGHRS and CDR2 YFSETQ. This CDR3 spans 13 amino acids. This CDR3 reads CASSPGRGETQYF. In DNA form, the CDR3 reads TGCGCCAGCAGCCCCGGGAGGGGAGAGACCCAGTACTTC.

This chain joins TRBV7-9 and TRBJ1-1, with D unresolved. This CDR3 contains 13 residues. Germline V gene lookup returns CDR1 SEHNR and CDR2 FQNEAQ (reference sequence). V was clipped by 3 bases and J by 7 bases, with 12 bases between them. This chain's CDR3 is CASSFNTAGEAFF. The CDR3 DNA sequence: TGTGCCAGCAGCTTCAACACGGCGGGTGAAGCTTTCTTT. The variable domain in full, completed from reference TRBV7-9 and TRBJ1-1, reads DTGVSQNPRHKITKRGQNVTFRCDPISEHNRLYWYRQTLGQGPEFLTYFQNEAQLEKSRLLSDRFSAERPKGSFSTLEIQRTEQGDSAMYLCASSFNTAGEAFFGQGTRLTVV.

The chain links TRBV27 to TRBJ2-7, with TRBD2 matching 8 bases. This CDR3 has 17 residues. In germline, CDR1 is MNHEY, CDR2 SMNVEV (reference sequence). V shed 10 bases and J 1 base; nucleotides not matched to a gene: 18. The CDR3 sequence is CATGRSLTSGMSYEQYF. CDR3 nucleotides: TGTGCCACCGGCCGATCACTAACTAGCGGCATGTCCTACGAGCAGTACTTC.

V gene TRBV9 combines with J gene TRBJ1-6; D unclear. Germline lookup yields CDR1 SGDLS and CDR2 YYNGEE. Trimming cost V 0 bases and J 10 bases, with 14 bases left between them. CDR3 length: 15 amino acids. This CDR3 reads CASSVVPSGESPLHF. The DNA of the CDR3 is TGTGCCAGCAGCGTAGTCCCATCCGGAGAGTCACCCCTCCACTTT.

The rearrangement joins TRBV12-5 to TRBJ2-7; tentative D call: TRBD1 (6 bases). Germline V gene lookup returns CDR1 LGHNT and CDR2 FRNRAP. V was shortened by 7 bases and J by 3 bases, with 31 bases between the two germline ends. CDR3 length: 19 amino acids. The CDR3 coding sequence is TGTGCTAGTGCCTTGCCTACGAGCTTGGACAGTCTAGAAATCTACGAGCAGTACTTC. This sequence encodes CASALPTSLDSLEIYEQYF.

V is TRBV7-2 and J is TRBJ2-7; TRBD2 matches at 10 bases. The CDR3 totals 15 residues. The V and J ends lost 4 bases and 7 bases, in that order; junction bases with no gene match: 10. Germline loops: CDR1 SGHTA, CDR2 FQGNSA. The CDR3 DNA reads TGTGCCAGCAGCTGGCAAGCGGGGGGGCTAGATGAGCAGTACTTC. Encoded protein: CASSWQAGGLDEQYF.

V and J are TRBV9 and TRBJ1-3, with 10 bases matching TRBD1. The CDR3 is 16 amino acids. Germline lookup yields CDR1 SGDLS and CDR2 YYNGEE. V lost 4 bases to trimming and J lost 0 bases; unmatched junction nucleotides: 4. In DNA, the CDR3 is TGTGCCAGCAGCCCCCGGACAGGGGGCTCTGGAAACACCATATATTTT. Protein sequence: CASSPRTGGSGNTIYF.

This chain links TRBV20-1 with TRBJ2-5; 8 bases are a match to TRBD2. The J segment lost 0 bases and the V segment lost 3 bases, leaving 3 bases of the junction unmatched. Germline CDR1 reads DFQATT; CDR2 reads SNEGSKA (reference sequence). The CDR3 has 14 amino acids. In DNA form, the CDR3 reads TGCAGTGCTAGTCGGCGGGGGGACCAAGAGACCCAGTACTTC. It specifies CSASRRGDQETQYF.

The table lists this clone with a few counts. The rearrangement joins TRBV7-2 to TRBJ1-2; D perhaps matches TRBD1 (6 bases). CDR3 length: 18 amino acids. Per germline, CDR1 SGHTA and CDR2 FQGNSA. V dropped 5 bases and J dropped 1 base, with 23 bases sitting between them. CDR3 region: CASSPQTGRSANNYGYTF. The CDR3, as DNA: TGTGCCAGCAGCCCACAGACAGGCAGATCGGCTAATAACTATGGCTACACCTTC.

The chain has TRBV6-5 and TRBJ1-3; D is possibly TRBD1 (6 bases). Trimming took off 6 bases at V and 4 bases at J, with 13 bases between the two ends. The CDR3 covers 14 residues. Germline loops: CDR1 MNHEY, CDR2 SVGAGI. The CDR3: CASRSTGRGNTIYF. The CDR3 DNA reads as TGTGCCAGCAGAAGTACAGGGAGAGGAAACACCATATATTTT.

This chain joins TRBV4-2 and TRBJ2-5; D perhaps matches TRBD2 (5 bases). The germline V and J ends were trimmed by 1 base and 4 bases, with 10 bases remaining between them. Germline V gene sequence: CDR1 LGHNA, CDR2 YNFKEQ. The CDR3 loop spans 14 amino acids. Here the CDR3 reads CASSQVRGTETQYF. For the CDR3, the DNA is TGTGCCAGCAGCCAAGTACGGGGAACAGAGACCCAGTACTTC.

V and J are TRBV19 and TRBJ1-1, with D perhaps matching TRBD1 (5 bases). Deletions cut 3 bases from V and 1 base from J, with 12 bases between. This CDR3 comprises 15 residues. Germline loops: CDR1 LNHDA, CDR2 SQIVND (reference sequence). Written as DNA, the CDR3 is TGTGCCAGTAGTATGAATGTAGGACAGAACACTGAAGCTTTCTTT. This gives the protein CASSMNVGQNTEAFF.

The rearrangement uses TRBV2 and TRBJ1-4; D gene uncertain. CDR3 length equals 17 residues. The germline gives CDR1 SNHLY, CDR2 FYNNEI. Trimming left V 6 bases short and J 3 bases short, with 20 bases between. CDR3 loop: CASRRAGPGRPNEKLFF. As DNA, the CDR3 is TGTGCCAGCAGGCGGGCGGGCCCGGGCCGCCCTAATGAAAAACTGTTTTTT.

CDR3 sequence reads: CASSLVHGAANYGYTF. In nucleotides, the CDR3 is TGTGCCAGCAGCTTAGTTCATGGAGCAGCTAACTATGGCTACACCTTC. V gene TRBV7-9 combines with J gene TRBJ1-2; D gene ambiguous. The CDR3 has 16 amino acids. V was trimmed by 1 base and J by 0 bases, leaving 12 bases between them. The germline V gene encodes CDR1 SEHNR and CDR2 FQNEAQ (reference sequence).

The chain uses TRBV4-2 and TRBJ2-1; 10 bases match TRBD1. This CDR3 contains 15 residues. In germline, CDR1 is LGHNA, CDR2 YNFKEQ. Trimming at V came to 2 bases and at J to 4 bases, leaving 2 bases not matched to a gene. CDR3 region: CASSQPGQGYNEQFF. The CDR3 DNA is TGTGCCAGCAGCCAACCGGGACAGGGGTACAATGAGCAGTTCTTC.

The chain combines TRBV6-4 with TRBJ2-1; D is ambiguous. The V and J ends lost 6 bases and 5 bases respectively, with 14 bases between them. Germline V gene sequence: CDR1 MRHNA, CDR2 SNTAGT. The CDR3 totals 14 residues. CDR3 residues: CASSPSRLNNEQFF. The DNA for the CDR3 is TGTGCCAGCAGCCCCTCCAGACTTAACAATGAGCAGTTCTTC.

This clone was recorded once. The rearrangement uses TRBV3-1 (or the pseudogene TRBV3-2) and TRBJ1-1; perhaps TRBD1 as D (5 bases). The germline V gene has CDR1 LGHDT and CDR2 YNNKEL (reference sequence). The V and J ends lost 3 bases and 1 base respectively, with 9 bases between them. This CDR3 is 14 amino acids long. This chain's CDR3 is CASSHLTGNTEAFF. The CDR3 nucleotides read TGTGCCAGCAGCCATTTAACAGGGAACACTGAAGCTTTCTTT.